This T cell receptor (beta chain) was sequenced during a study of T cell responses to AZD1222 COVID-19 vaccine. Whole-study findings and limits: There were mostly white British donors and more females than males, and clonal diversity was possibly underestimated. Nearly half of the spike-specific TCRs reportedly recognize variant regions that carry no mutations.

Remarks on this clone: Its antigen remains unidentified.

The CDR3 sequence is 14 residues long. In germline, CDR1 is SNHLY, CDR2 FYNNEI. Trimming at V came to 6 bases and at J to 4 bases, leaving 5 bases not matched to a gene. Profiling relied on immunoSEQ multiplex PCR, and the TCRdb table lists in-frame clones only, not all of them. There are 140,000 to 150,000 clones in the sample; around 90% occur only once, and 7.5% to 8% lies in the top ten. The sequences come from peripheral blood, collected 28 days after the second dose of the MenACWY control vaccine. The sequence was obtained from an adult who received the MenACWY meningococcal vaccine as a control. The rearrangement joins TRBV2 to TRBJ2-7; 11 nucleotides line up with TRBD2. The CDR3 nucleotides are TGTGCCAGCAGACTTAGCGGGGGGGAATACGAGCAGTACTTC. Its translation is CASRLSGGEYEQYF.